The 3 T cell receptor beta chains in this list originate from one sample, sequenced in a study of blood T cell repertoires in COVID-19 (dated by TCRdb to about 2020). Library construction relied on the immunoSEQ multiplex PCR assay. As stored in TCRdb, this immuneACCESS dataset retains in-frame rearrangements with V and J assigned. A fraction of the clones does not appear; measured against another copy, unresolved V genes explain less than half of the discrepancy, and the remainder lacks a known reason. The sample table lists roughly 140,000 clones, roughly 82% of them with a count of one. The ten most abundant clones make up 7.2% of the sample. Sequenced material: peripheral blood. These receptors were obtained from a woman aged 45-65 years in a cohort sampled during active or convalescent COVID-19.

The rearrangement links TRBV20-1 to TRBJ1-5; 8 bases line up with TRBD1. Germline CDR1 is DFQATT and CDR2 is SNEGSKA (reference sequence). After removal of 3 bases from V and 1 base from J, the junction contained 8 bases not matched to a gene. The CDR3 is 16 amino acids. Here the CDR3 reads CSASSQGAWSNQPQHF. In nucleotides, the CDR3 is TGCAGTGCTAGTAGCCAGGGGGCCTGGAGCAATCAGCCCCAGCATTTT.

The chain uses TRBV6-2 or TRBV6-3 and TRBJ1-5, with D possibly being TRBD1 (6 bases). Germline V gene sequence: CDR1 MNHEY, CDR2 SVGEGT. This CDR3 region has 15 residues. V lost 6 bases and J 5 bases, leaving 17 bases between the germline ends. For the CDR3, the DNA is TGTGCCAGCAGCCCGCGGGTGAAGGGGGATCAGCCCCAGCATTTT. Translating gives CASSPRVKGDQPQHF.

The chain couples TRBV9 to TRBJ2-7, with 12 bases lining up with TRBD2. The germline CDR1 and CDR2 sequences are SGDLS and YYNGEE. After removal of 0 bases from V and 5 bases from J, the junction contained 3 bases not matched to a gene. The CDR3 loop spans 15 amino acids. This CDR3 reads CASSVGTSGVNEQYF. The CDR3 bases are TGTGCCAGCAGCGTAGGGACTAGCGGGGTCAACGAGCAGTACTTC.